Below, 15 T cell receptor beta chains from the same sample are listed, as sequenced in a study of T-cell reconstitution after alpha-beta-depleted transplantation in children. This sample's TCRbeta library carried unique molecular identifier barcodes. TCRdb reprocessed the PCR reads via MiXCR and lists one record per CDR3 protein. The table has fewer than 550,000 distinct CDR3 sequences, roughly 10% seen once. The material sequenced was PBMCs, mostly from graft donor cells, taken 180 days after TCRalphabeta/CD19-depleted stem cell transplant. The receptor set was obtained from a female patient under 10 years old who had a stem cell transplant for aplastic anemia, so the T cells may come from the graft donor.

The rearrangement joins TRBV12-3 or TRBV12-4 to TRBJ2-7; a weak D match, TRBD2 (5 bases). V lost 9 bases and J 2 bases, leaving 11 bases between the germline ends. This CDR3 region has 12 residues. The CDR3 DNA is TGTGCCAGTGCGGACTGGACCTACGAGCAGTACGTC. Its translation is CASADWTYEQYV.

The V gene is TRBV6-1, the J gene TRBJ2-7, with 11 bases that match TRBD1. Trimming took 6 bases from V and 4 from J; bases not matched to a gene: 11. This CDR3 contains 16 residues. The V gene's germline CDR1 is MNHNS and CDR2 SASEGT. CDR3 sequence: CASSLKGTGGRYEQYV. In DNA form, the CDR3 reads TGTGCCAGCAGCCTAAAGGGGACAGGGGGACGGTACGAGCAGTACGTC.

This clonotype was seen at least ten times. The chain links TRBV5-1 to TRBJ2-6; 7 bases map to TRBD2. CDR1 and CDR2 from the germline V gene are SGHRS and YFSETQ. The V segment lost 0 bases and the J segment 0 bases; nucleotides outside the gene matches: 3. The CDR3 is 17 residues long. The CDR3 bases are TGCGCCAGCAGCTTGGCCGGCGGGAGCTCTGGGGCCAACGTCCTGACTTTC. Residues: CASSLAGGSSGANVLTF.

At least ten counts were recorded for this clonotype. The DNA for the CDR3 is TGTGCCAGCAGTCCTCAGACCGGCCCCTACGAGCAGTACTTC. Translating gives CASSPQTGPYEQYF. The rearrangement joins TRBV6-1 to TRBJ2-7; D unresolved. Germline CDR1 is MNHNS and CDR2 is SASEGT. V lost 5 bases to trimming and J lost 2 bases, with 13 bases between them. This CDR3 is 14 amino acids long.

V is TRBV29-1 and J is TRBJ2-7, with D hard to call. Trimming pared 0 bases from V and 6 bases from J, leaving 6 bases between. Germline V gene sequence: CDR1 SQVTM, CDR2 ANQGSEA. The CDR3 covers 11 residues. The CDR3 coding sequence is TGCAGCGTTGAAGATCTCCCCGAGCAGTACGTC. Its protein is CSVEDLPEQYV.

The V call is TRBV7-2, the J call TRBJ2-3, with 11 bases that match TRBD2. Germline assignment: CDR1 SGHTA and CDR2 FQGNSA. The trim removed 4 bases at V and 7 bases at J, leaving 10 bases unmatched. The CDR3 covers 16 residues. CDR3: CASSSPTSGDRNTQYF. The CDR3 DNA sequence: TGTGCCAGCAGCTCGCCGACTAGCGGGGATCGAAATACGCAGTATTTT.

This clonotype has just a few counts. The gene calls are TRBV10-3 and TRBJ2-2, with D possibly called TRBD1 or TRBD2 (5 bases each). CDR1 is ENHRY, CDR2 SYGVKD, per germline. The germline V and J ends were trimmed by 8 bases and 4 bases, with 8 bases remaining between them. CDR3 length: 12 amino acids. CDR3 loop: CAIGDRTGELFF. The CDR3, as DNA: TGTGCCATCGGGGACCGCACCGGGGAGCTGTTTTTT.

The sample holds a few counts of this clonotype. The V gene is TRBV10-3, the J gene TRBJ2-5; D possibly uses TRBD1 or TRBD2 (5 bases each). Trimming removed 8 bases at V and 2 bases at J, with 9 bases between. The CDR3 has 12 amino acids. Germline assignment: CDR1 ENHRY and CDR2 SYGVKD. CDR3 sequence reads: CAIGGEQETQYF. The CDR3 DNA is TGTGCCATCGGGGGAGAGCAAGAGACCCAGTACTTC.

This chain links TRBV4-3 with TRBJ2-7; unclear D gene. The CDR3 is 14 amino acids. The germline V and J ends were trimmed by 0 bases and 2 bases, with 8 bases remaining between them. Per germline, CDR1 LGHNA and CDR2 YSLEER. CDR3 region: CASSQEAGTYEQYF. CDR3 bases: TGCGCCAGCAGCCAAGAAGCCGGAACCTACGAGCAGTACTTC.

The table lists this clonotype with a few counts. The rearrangement uses TRBV12-3 or TRBV12-4 and TRBJ1-2; no clear D gene. This CDR3 spans 13 amino acids. The V end was cut by 6 bases, the J end by 0 bases, with 8 bases between. DNA for the CDR3: TGTGCCAGCAGCTCCAGCACTAACTATGGCTACACCTTC. Its translation: CASSSSTNYGYTF.

This clonotype occurred many times. The chain joins TRBV18 to TRBJ2-7; D is unresolved. V was trimmed by 5 bases and J by 4 bases, leaving 9 bases between them. The CDR3 length is 12 residues. Germline V CDR1 and CDR2: KGHSH, LQKENI. CDR3 DNA: TGTGCCAGCTCAACTTCAGGTTACGAGCAGTACTTC. Protein sequence: CASSTSGYEQYF. The full variable domain, with the rest looked up from reference TRBV18 and TRBJ2-7, is NAGVMQNPRHLVRRRGQEARLRCSPMKGHSHVYWYRQLPEEGLKFMVYLQKENIIDESGMPKERFSAEFPKEGPSILRIQQVVRGDSAAYFCASSTSGYEQYFGPGTRLTVT.

V gene TRBV4-3 combines with J gene TRBJ1-1, with a tentative D call TRBD1 (5 bases). Trimming pared 2 bases from V and 7 bases from J, leaving 11 bases between. The CDR3 is 13 amino acids. CDR1 is LGHNA, CDR2 YSLEER, per germline. Written as DNA, the CDR3 is TGCGCCAGCAGCCAACTAGTGGGACTTGAAGCTTTCTTT. This gives the protein CASSQLVGLEAFF.

The rearrangement joins TRBV20-1 to TRBJ2-1, with 12 bases aligning to TRBD2. Per the germline V gene, CDR1 is DFQATT and CDR2 is SNEGSKA (reference sequence). CDR3 length: 13 residues. V trimming: 1 base; J trimming: 12 bases; junction bases outside the gene matches: 4. DNA of the CDR3: TGCAGTGCTAGAGCGAGACTAGCGGGAGTGCAGTTCTTC. Residues: CSARARLAGVQFF.

J is TRBJ1-3 and V is TRBV28; 8 nucleotides align to TRBD1. This CDR3 spans 16 amino acids. Germline V gives CDR1 MDHEN, CDR2 SYDVKM. V lost 6 bases, J lost 0 bases, and 7 bases stayed unmatched. The CDR3 DNA sequence: TGTGCCAGCAGGGGACAGGCGTTCCTCTCTGGAAACACCATATATTTT. Translating it yields CASRGQAFLSGNTIYF. The entire variable domain, with the rest obtained from reference TRBV28 and TRBJ1-3, is as follows: DVKVTQSSRYLVKRTGEKVFLECVQDMDHENMFWYRQDPGLGLRLIYFSYDVKMKEKGDIPEGYSVSREKKERFSLILESASTNQTSMYLCASRGQAFLSGNTIYFGEGSWLTVV.

This clonotype was counted many times. The gene calls are TRBV28 and TRBJ2-7; no firm D call. The CDR3 covers 18 residues. In germline, CDR1 is MDHEN, CDR2 SYDVKM. V gave up 2 bases and J gave up 1 base, with 21 bases separating them. CDR3 sequence (DNA): TGTGCCAGCAGTTTACCCCTTGCCTTGTCAGCGTCGTCCTACGAGCAGTACTTC. It codes for CASSLPLALSASSYEQYF.